A single sample is the source of the 27 T cell receptor beta chains below, sequenced in a study of metastatic and nonmetastatic thyroid tumors. All patients were untreated before thyroid surgery. TCRdb called clones again from the PCR reads with MiXCR. The sample has about 52,000 clones; more than 15% are singletons. Sequencing was carried out using blood. The receptors were gathered from a female donor with papillary thyroid cancer or a benign thyroid nodule (not recorded which). Some clones in this sample may be carry-over from other donors' samples.

This clone was picked up many times. The gene calls are TRBV5-6 and TRBJ1-1, with no clear D. Germline V gene lookup returns CDR1 SGHDT and CDR2 YYEEEE. The CDR3 extends over 15 amino acids. The germline V and J ends were trimmed by 2 bases and 7 bases, with 18 bases remaining between them. DNA for the CDR3: TGTGCCAGCAGCTTTTTCGGTTCTGTGACGCGTGAAGCTTTCTTT. The encoded protein is CASSFFGSVTREAFF.

This clone showed up many times. The rearrangement joins TRBV6-1 to TRBJ2-5; 14 bases match TRBD2. The length of the CDR3 is 16 residues. V gave up 9 bases and J gave up 5 bases; unmatched junction bases: 11. The germline V gene has CDR1 MNHNS and CDR2 SASEGT. CDR3 sequence reads: CASTWRGTSGSETQYF. The CDR3, as DNA: TGTGCCAGTACCTGGCGGGGGACTAGCGGGAGCGAGACCCAGTACTTC.

The rearrangement links TRBV5-4 to TRBJ2-1; tentative D call: TRBD2 (5 bases). This CDR3 has 15 amino acids. Looked up from germline, CDR1 is SGHNT and CDR2 is YYREEE (reference sequence). V lost 0 bases to trimming and J lost 0 bases, with 7 bases between them. The chain's CDR3 is CASSLARDSYNEQFF. CDR3 sequence (DNA): TGTGCCAGCAGCTTGGCTCGGGACTCCTACAATGAGCAGTTCTTC.

There are a few counts of this clone. This sample includes further DNA sequences coding for the same CDR3. The chain is built from TRBV12-3 or TRBV12-4 and TRBJ2-7; D is perhaps TRBD2 (5 bases). The ends were cut back, 4 bases at V and 1 base at J, with 11 bases in the middle. This CDR3 has 14 residues. The CDR3 sequence is CASSYSARSYEQYF. CDR3 bases: TGTGCCAGCAGTTATAGCGCACGATCCTACGAGCAGTACTTC.

The chain is built from TRBV6-1 and TRBJ2-7; D is unclear. The V end was cut by 10 bases, the J end by 1 base, with 11 bases between. This CDR3 spans 12 amino acids. In germline, CDR1 is MNHNS, CDR2 SASEGT. CDR3 in amino acids: CATTLGSYEQYF. In nucleotides, the CDR3 is TGTGCCACCACTCTGGGATCCTACGAGCAGTACTTC.

This clone showed up many times. The V call is TRBV11-3, the J call TRBJ2-7; the D gene could be TRBD1 or TRBD2 (6 bases each). Germline CDR1 and CDR2: SGHNT and YENEEA. The length of the CDR3 is 14 residues. Trimming took 5 bases from V and 0 from J, leaving 11 bases between them. The CDR3 bases are TGTGCCAGCAGCGCGGGACAAGCCTCCTACGAGCAGTACTTC. Translation gives CASSAGQASYEQYF.

This clone was seen repeatedly, ten times or more. The chain carries TRBV10-3 and TRBJ2-3, with 8 bases aligning to TRBD2. The V and J ends lost 3 bases and 6 bases, in that order; junction bases with no gene match: 2. CDR1 is ENHRY and CDR2 is SYGVKD in the germline V gene. This CDR3 has 13 residues. In DNA, the CDR3 is TGTGCCATCAGTGAAGGACTAGCTGATACGCAGTATTTT. As protein: CAISEGLADTQYF.

The CDR3 is CASSRRDSGPYEQYF. CDR3 coding DNA: TGTGCCAGCAGCCGCCGGGACAGTGGTCCCTACGAGCAGTACTTC. This chain links TRBV3-1 with TRBJ2-7; 7 bases match TRBD1. Germline-derived CDR1 and CDR2 are LGHDT and YNNKEL (reference sequence). V lost 4 bases, J lost 2 bases, and 8 bases stayed unmatched. The CDR3 is 15 residues long.

A few counts support this clone. This could be a read error, since a much larger clone is one nucleotide away. J is TRBJ2-7 and V is TRBV29-1; D gene unclear. V shed 4 bases and J shed 4 bases, with 14 bases lying between them. The CDR3 sequence is 13 residues long. In germline, CDR1 is SQVTM, CDR2 ANQGSEA. The CDR3: CSVVGPWSYEQYF. The CDR3 DNA sequence: TGCAGCGTTGTAGGCCCATGGAGTTACGAGCAGTACTTC.

There are many counts of this clone. The chain couples TRBV5-5 to TRBJ1-2; TRBD1 might be the D (5 bases). Per germline, CDR1 SGHKS and CDR2 YYEKEE (reference sequence). V shed 1 base and J shed 5 bases, with 15 bases lying between them. The CDR3 has 15 residues. CDR3 DNA sequence: TGTGCCAGCAGCTTGAATGGGGGGACTACTTATGGCTACACCTTC. Protein product: CASSLNGGTTYGYTF.

This clone came up many times. This chain joins TRBV2 and TRBJ1-5; TRBD1 aligns across 9 bases. V lost 6 bases and J lost 2; bases outside the gene matches: 5. The CDR3 is made up of 15 amino acids. Germline CDR1 SNHLY, CDR2 FYNNEI. The CDR3 reads CASRNRGQGNQPQHF. The CDR3, as DNA: TGTGCCAGCAGGAACAGGGGGCAGGGCAATCAGCCCCAGCATTTT.

Remarks on this clone: A read error is possible here, since a much larger clone lies one base away. This chain uses TRBV4-2 with TRBJ2-1; perhaps TRBD2 as D (5 bases). Germline loops: CDR1 LGHNA, CDR2 YNFKEQ. This CDR3 is built from 18 residues. V was trimmed by 8 bases and J by 6 bases, leaving 29 bases between them. The chain's CDR3 is CASSLQLTRTVRGNEQFF. CDR3 nucleotide sequence: TGTGCCAGCTCACTACAACTAACTAGGACCGTACGAGGCAATGAGCAGTTCTTC.

This clone was detected only once. At one of its ends the junction is not consistent with the germline gene, which may arise from a read error. The rearrangement links TRBV7-9 to TRBJ1-2; D unresolved. The germline CDR1 and CDR2 sequences are SEHNR and FQNEAQ (reference sequence). The CDR3 loop spans 14 amino acids. CDR3 nucleotides: TGTGCCAGCAGTCCAACCGTGCTGCTAGAAGGCTACACATTC. Its translation is CASSPTVLLEGYTF.

This clone was counted between two and nine times. This may be a read error: a much more frequent sequence differs by one nucleotide. The rearrangement links TRBV11-1 to TRBJ2-3; 7 nucleotides match TRBD1. Per the germline V gene, CDR1 is SGHAT and CDR2 is FQDESV (reference sequence). CDR3 length: 15 residues. CDR3 region: CASSLGDRSTYTQYF. The CDR3 nucleotides read TGTGCCAGCAGCTTAGGGGACAGAAGCACATATACGCAGTATTTT.

This clone was counted between two and nine times. The conserved closing phenylalanine or tryptophan is absent in this CDR3, likely reflecting a read error. CDR3 in DNA: TGTGCCAGCAGTCCGACAGGGCGGTTCGCAGATACTCAGTATCTT. Translated: CASSPTGRFADTQYL. The chain joins TRBV12-3 or TRBV12-4 to TRBJ2-3, with TRBD1 identical over 7 bases. CDR3 length equals 15 residues.

This clone was recorded at least ten times. J is TRBJ2-3 and V is TRBV4-2; D unresolved. CDR1 and CDR2 from the germline V gene are LGHNA and YNFKEQ. There are 16 residues in the CDR3. Trimming stripped 4 bases from V and 6 bases from J, with 20 bases between. CDR3 coding DNA: TGTGCCAGCAGCCCTCCGGGCCTTAATACCCCGGATACGCAGTATTTT. Translating gives CASSPPGLNTPDTQYF.

In regard to this clone: This may be a read error: a much more frequent sequence differs by one nucleotide. The same CDR3 can be traced to other DNA sequences in this sample. This sequence joins TRBV18 and TRBJ2-1; weak D call: TRBD2 (5 bases). The V end was cut by 3 bases, the J end by 16 bases, with 16 bases between. The germline V gene has CDR1 KGHSH and CDR2 LQKENI. CDR3 length equals 12 residues. CDR3 bases: TGTGCCAGCTCACCCACCCGTGGAGGTCAATTCTTC. It encodes CASSPTRGGQFF.

This clone came up many times. The chain recombines TRBV2 with TRBJ1-2; D gene unclear. Deletions cut 1 base from V and 8 bases from J, with 5 bases between. CDR1 is SNHLY, CDR2 FYNNEI, per germline. The CDR3 covers 11 residues. This CDR3 reads CASSEGDGYTF. For the CDR3, the DNA is TGTGCCAGCAGTGAAGGTGACGGCTACACCTTC.

This clone was picked up many times. V and J are TRBV15 and TRBJ1-4; tentatively, D is TRBD1 (5 bases). Looked up from germline, CDR1 is LNHNV and CDR2 is YYDKDF (reference sequence). Trimming removed 1 base at V and 6 bases at J, with 12 bases between. This CDR3 spans 15 amino acids. Here the CDR3 reads CATSRAYRDDEKLFF. The CDR3 DNA reads TGTGCCACCAGCAGAGCCTACCGGGACGATGAAAAACTGTTTTTT.

Concerning this clone itself: A much larger clone differs by one base, so this may be a read error. This chain joins TRBV18 and TRBJ1-3, with no clear D. Germline CDR1 KGHSH, CDR2 LQKENI. CDR3 size: 14 residues. The V end lost 3 bases, the J end lost 3 bases, and 9 bases lay between the germline ends. CDR3 sequence reads: CASSPPSDGNTIYF. The DNA of the CDR3 is TGTGCCAGCTCACCCCCTTCGGATGGAAACACCATATATTTT.

This chain links TRBV10-2 with TRBJ2-1; no clear D. V was trimmed by 6 bases and J by 6 bases, leaving 6 bases between them. The CDR3 totals 11 residues. Germline V gene sequence: CDR1 WSHSY, CDR2 SAAADI. CDR3 protein: CASRTINEQFF. The CDR3 DNA follows: TGCGCCAGCAGGACAATCAATGAGCAGTTCTTC.

This clone has at least ten counts. This chain uses TRBV5-1 with TRBJ2-5; no clear D. Germline V CDR1 and CDR2: SGHRS, YFSETQ. Trimming took 4 bases from V and 3 from J, leaving 4 bases between them. This CDR3 is built from 11 residues. The CDR3 region is CASSMEETQYF. CDR3 bases: TGCGCCAGCAGCATGGAAGAGACCCAGTACTTC.

The gene calls are TRBV27 and TRBJ2-7, with 15 bases fitting TRBD2. This CDR3 comprises 15 residues. Germline assignment: CDR1 MNHEY and CDR2 SMNVEV (reference sequence). V trimming: 5 bases; J trimming: 4 bases; junction bases outside the gene matches: 3. CDR3 loop: CASSQGTSGGYEQYF. In DNA form, the CDR3 reads TGTGCCAGCAGTCAGGGGACTAGCGGGGGGTACGAGCAGTACTTC.

With respect to this clone: This specimen includes other DNA sequences encoding the same CDR3. This chain connects TRBV14 to TRBJ2-1; 7 nucleotides agree with TRBD2. V gave up 1 base and J gave up 4 bases; unmatched junction bases: 4. Germline CDR1 reads SGHDN; CDR2 reads FVKESK. The CDR3 spans 15 residues. DNA of the CDR3: TGTGCCAGCAGCCAAGGTAGCGGGTCTTACAATGAGCAGTTCTTC. It encodes CASSQGSGSYNEQFF. Full variable domain (outside the CDR3, taken from reference TRBV14 and TRBJ2-1): EAGVTQFPSHSVIEKGQTVTLRCDPISGHDNLYWYRRVMGKEIKFLLHFVKESKQDESGMPNNRFLAERTGGTYSTLKVQPAELEDSGVYFCASSQGSGSYNEQFFGPGTRLTVL.

This clone was found many times. The chain's CDR3 is CASSPGLAGPTDTQYF. The CDR3 DNA sequence: TGTGCCAGCAGCCCGGGACTAGCGGGACCCACAGATACGCAGTATTTT. The chain is built from TRBV4-2 and TRBJ2-3; 13 bases align to TRBD2. The V and J ends lost 4 bases and 2 bases, in that order; junction bases with no gene match: 3. The CDR3 is made up of 16 amino acids. The V gene's germline CDR1 is LGHNA and CDR2 YNFKEQ.

The chain joins TRBV28 to TRBJ2-7, with D hard to call. This CDR3 region has 15 residues. Between the trimmed V and J ends, which lost 6 bases and 1 base, there was a span of 16 bases. CDR1 is MDHEN and CDR2 is SYDVKM in the germline V gene. The CDR3 DNA reads TGTGCCAGCAGACTGACCTATTTGGGGTCCTACGAGCAGTACTTC. Protein sequence: CASRLTYLGSYEQYF.

The sample holds many counts of this clone. This chain uses TRBV6-1 with TRBJ1-2; D not certain. CDR3 length: 16 residues. The germline gives CDR1 MNHNS, CDR2 SASEGT. V shed 6 bases and J shed 3 bases, with 20 bases lying between them. The CDR3 region is CASSRRTAEGHYGYTF. The DNA of the CDR3 is TGTGCCAGCAGCCGCAGGACGGCCGAAGGGCACTATGGCTACACCTTC.